A selection of T cell receptor beta chains follows, all from one sample in a study of shared clonotypes between healthy human individuals. This table comes from immunoSEQ multiplex PCR, and its TCRdb copy is limited to in-frame clones, with some not included. This table has millions of clones, about 95% appearing once. What was sequenced was naive CD8+ T cells sorted from blood. The source of these receptors is a man aged 18 to 29 in good health. Both conserved end residues are part of each CDR3. The D gene is left open where the match is weak. The size field is filled for only some rows; it gives once, few, many or a size class.

clone_size | j_call | d_call | v_call | cdr3_aa | cdr3_nt
NA | TRBJ1-4 | NA | TRBV18 | CASSDRTDEKLFF | TGTGCCAGCTCAGACAGGACAGATGAAAAACTGTTTTTT
once | TRBJ1-4 | NA | TRBV13 | CASSFRPQDEKLFF | TGTGCCAGCAGCTTTCGGCCTCAGGATGAAAAACTGTTTTTT
NA | TRBJ1-1 | TRBD1 | TRBV5-4 | CASSSMTGGPEAFF | TGTGCCAGCAGCTCGATGACAGGGGGGCCTGAAGCTTTCTTT
NA | TRBJ2-7 | NA | TRBV9 | CASSVGSHLYEQYF | TGTGCCAGCAGCGTAGGGAGTCACCTCTACGAGCAGTACTTC
NA | TRBJ1-5 | NA | TRBV28 | CASSLLWGRGDQPQHF | TGTGCCAGCAGTTTATTATGGGGGCGCGGAGATCAGCCCCAGCATTTT
NA | TRBJ2-7 | NA | TRBV6-1 | CASPEGTYGFYEQYF | TGTGCCAGCCCGGAGGGGACGTACGGATTCTACGAGCAGTACTTC
NA | TRBJ1-3 | NA | TRBV6-5 | CASSTAEHLGNTIYF | TGTGCCAGCAGTACGGCAGAGCACCTTGGAAACACCATATATTTT
NA | TRBJ2-1 | TRBD2 | TRBV4-1 | CASSYGLDYYEQFF | TGCGCCAGCAGCTACGGACTAGATTACTATGAGCAGTTCTTC
NA | TRBJ2-7 | NA | TRBV25-1 | CASSEGEVAYEQYF | TGTGCCAGCAGTGAAGGGGAGGTAGCCTACGAGCAGTACTTC
NA | TRBJ1-4 | NA | TRBV4-1 | CASSRELRTDHEKLFF | TGCGCCAGCAGTCGTGAATTGCGGACGGACCATGAAAAACTGTTTTTT
NA | TRBJ2-3 | NA | TRBV28 | CASTPVLEHTDTQYF | TGTGCCAGCACCCCGGTTCTCGAACACACAGATACGCAGTATTTT
NA | TRBJ2-7 | TRBD2 | TRBV13 | CASSLGASGSYEQYF | TGTGCCAGCAGCCTAGGGGCTAGCGGGAGCTACGAGCAGTACTTC
NA | TRBJ2-7 | TRBD1 | TRBV2 | CASSGTTGFYEQYF | TGTGCCAGCAGTGGCACGACAGGGTTCTACGAGCAGTACTTC
NA | TRBJ2-2 | NA | TRBV6-1 | CASRETGNTGELFF | TGTGCCAGCAGGGAGACAGGGAACACCGGGGAGCTGTTTTTT
NA | TRBJ2-7 | NA | TRBV7-7 | CASSPYRSYEQYF | TGTGCTAGCAGCCCTTATCGGTCCTACGAGCAGTACTTC
NA | TRBJ2-7 | NA | TRBV28 | CASSLLRDQGGTYEQYF | TGTGCCAGCAGTTTATTACGAGATCAGGGGGGAACCTACGAGCAGTACTTC
once | TRBJ1-6 | TRBD1 | TRBV2 | CASSFQGVSYNSPLHF | TGTGCCAGCAGTTTCCAGGGGGTCTCCTATAATTCACCCCTCCACTTT
NA | TRBJ1-1 | NA | TRBV2 | CASSEARPLTEAFF | TGTGCCAGCAGTGAAGCGCGACCGCTCACTGAAGCTTTCTTT
NA | TRBJ1-2 | NA | TRBV28 | CASSFRGLNYGYTF | TGTGCCAGCAGTTTCAGGGGCCTAAACTATGGCTACACCTTC
NA | TRBJ1-5 | NA | TRBV30 | CAWSGVGDNQPQHF | TGTGCCTGGAGTGGGGTAGGCGACAATCAGCCCCAGCATTTT
NA | TRBJ2-3 | NA | TRBV6-5 | CASSYSLDSDTQYF | TGTGCCAGCAGTTACTCCCTAGACTCAGATACGCAGTATTTT
NA | TRBJ2-7 | NA | TRBV2 | CASSDSTYEQYF | TGTGCCAGCTCAGACAGCACCTACGAGCAGTACTTC
once | TRBJ1-3 | NA | TRBV13 | CASSSGRGGGNTIYF | TGTGCCAGCAGCTCGGGACGGGGAGGAGGAAACACCATATATTTT
NA | TRBJ2-3 | NA | TRBV30 | CAWNNGAGDTQYF | TGTGCCTGGAATAACGGAGCGGGAGATACGCAGTATTTT
NA | TRBJ2-3 | TRBD1 | TRBV5-1 | CASSLGTGRTDTQYF | TGCGCCAGCAGCTTGGGGACAGGGCGCACAGATACGCAGTATTTT
NA | TRBJ1-2 | NA | TRBV19 | CASSIDLEGKGYTF | TGTGCCAGTAGTATAGATCTGGAGGGGAAGGGCTACACCTTC
NA | TRBJ2-1 | NA | TRBV29-1 | CSVLARGREGPDNEQFF | TGCAGCGTTCTAGCGCGTGGTCGAGAAGGACCCGACAATGAGCAGTTCTTC
once | TRBJ2-7 | NA | TRBV7-9 | CASSSIKEGKYEQYF | TGTGCCAGCAGCTCCATAAAGGAGGGGAAGTACGAGCAGTACTTC
NA | TRBJ2-2 | TRBD2 | TRBV9 | CASSVASGMNTGELFF | TGTGCCAGCAGCGTAGCGAGCGGGATGAACACCGGGGAGCTGTTTTTT
NA | TRBJ2-7 | NA | TRBV4-1 | CASSQIDSQTYEQYF | TGCGCCAGCAGCCAGATCGACAGCCAAACCTACGAGCAGTACTTC
NA | TRBJ2-1 | TRBD2 | TRBV4-1 | CASSLEVAGGNEQFF | TGCGCCAGCAGCCTGGAAGTAGCGGGAGGAAATGAGCAGTTCTTC